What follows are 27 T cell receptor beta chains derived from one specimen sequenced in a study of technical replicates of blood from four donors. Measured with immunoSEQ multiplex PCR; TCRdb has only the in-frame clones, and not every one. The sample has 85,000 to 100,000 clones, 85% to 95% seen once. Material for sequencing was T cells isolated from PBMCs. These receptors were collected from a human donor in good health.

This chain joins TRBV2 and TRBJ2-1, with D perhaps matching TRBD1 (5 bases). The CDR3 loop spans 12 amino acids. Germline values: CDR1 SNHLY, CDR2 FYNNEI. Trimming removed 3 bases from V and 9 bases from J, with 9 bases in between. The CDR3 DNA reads TGTGCCAGCAGTGACAGGGAACGTGAGCAGTTCTTC. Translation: CASSDREREQFF.

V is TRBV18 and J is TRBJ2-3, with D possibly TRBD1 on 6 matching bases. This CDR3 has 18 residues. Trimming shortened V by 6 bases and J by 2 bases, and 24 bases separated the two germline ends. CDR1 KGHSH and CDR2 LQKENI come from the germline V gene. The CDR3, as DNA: TGTGCCAGCTCTCCCGGGACATCCCGGCGGACTTTCACAGATACGCAGTATTTT. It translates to CASSPGTSRRTFTDTQYF.

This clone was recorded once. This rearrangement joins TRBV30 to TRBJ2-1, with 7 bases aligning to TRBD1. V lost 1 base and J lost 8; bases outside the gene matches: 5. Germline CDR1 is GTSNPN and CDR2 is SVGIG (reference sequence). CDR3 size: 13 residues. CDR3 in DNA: TGTGCCTGGAGTGCGACAGGGTCCCATGAGCAGTTCTTC. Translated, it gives CAWSATGSHEQFF.

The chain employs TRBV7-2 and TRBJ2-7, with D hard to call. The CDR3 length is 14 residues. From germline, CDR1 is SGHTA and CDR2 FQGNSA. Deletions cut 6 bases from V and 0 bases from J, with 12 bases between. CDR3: CASSPDSSSYEQYF. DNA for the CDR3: TGTGCCAGCAGTCCCGATAGCAGCTCCTACGAGCAGTACTTC.

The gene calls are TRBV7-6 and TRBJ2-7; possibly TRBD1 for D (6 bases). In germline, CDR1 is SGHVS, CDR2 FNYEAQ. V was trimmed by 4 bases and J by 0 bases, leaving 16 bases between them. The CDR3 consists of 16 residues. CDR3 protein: CASSSSGERGSYEQYF. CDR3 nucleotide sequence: TGTGCCAGCAGCTCATCAGGGGAGAGGGGCTCCTACGAGCAGTACTTC.

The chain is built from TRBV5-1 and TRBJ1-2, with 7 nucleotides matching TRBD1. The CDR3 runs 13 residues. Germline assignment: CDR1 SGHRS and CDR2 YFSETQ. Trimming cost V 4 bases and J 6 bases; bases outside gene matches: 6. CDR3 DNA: TGCGCCAGCAGCCAAGGGACAGCCGATGGCTACACCTTC. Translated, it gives CASSQGTADGYTF.

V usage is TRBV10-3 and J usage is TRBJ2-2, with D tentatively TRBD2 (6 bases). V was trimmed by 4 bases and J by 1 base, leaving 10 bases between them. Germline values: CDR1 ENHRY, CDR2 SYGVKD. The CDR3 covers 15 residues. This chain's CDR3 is CAISAGDLNTGELFF. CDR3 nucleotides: TGTGCCATCAGTGCCGGGGACTTGAACACCGGGGAGCTGTTTTTT.

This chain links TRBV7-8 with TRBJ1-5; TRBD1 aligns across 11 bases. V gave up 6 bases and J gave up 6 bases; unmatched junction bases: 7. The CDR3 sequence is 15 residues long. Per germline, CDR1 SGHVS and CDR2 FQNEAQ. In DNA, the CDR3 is TGTGCCAGCAGAAGGGGGACAGGGGGTATTCAGCCCCAGCATTTT. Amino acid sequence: CASRRGTGGIQPQHF.

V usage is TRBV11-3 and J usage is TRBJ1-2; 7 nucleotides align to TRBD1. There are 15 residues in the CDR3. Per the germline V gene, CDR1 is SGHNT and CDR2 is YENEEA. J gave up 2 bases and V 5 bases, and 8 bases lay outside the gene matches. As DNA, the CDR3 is TGTGCCAGCAGCCCCGGGTTAGGGGGCAACTATGGCTACACCTTC. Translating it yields CASSPGLGGNYGYTF.

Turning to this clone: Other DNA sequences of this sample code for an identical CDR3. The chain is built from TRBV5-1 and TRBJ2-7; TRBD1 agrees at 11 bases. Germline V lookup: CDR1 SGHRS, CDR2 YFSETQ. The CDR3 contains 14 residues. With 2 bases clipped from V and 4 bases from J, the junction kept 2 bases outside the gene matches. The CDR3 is CASSFGTGGYEQYF. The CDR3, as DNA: TGCGCCAGCAGCTTTGGGACAGGGGGATACGAGCAGTACTTC.

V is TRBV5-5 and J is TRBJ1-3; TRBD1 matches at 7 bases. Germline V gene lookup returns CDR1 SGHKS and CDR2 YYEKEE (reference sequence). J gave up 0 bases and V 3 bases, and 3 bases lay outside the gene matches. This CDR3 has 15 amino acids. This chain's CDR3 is CASSYTGVSGNTIYF. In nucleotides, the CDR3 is TGTGCCAGCAGCTATACAGGGGTCTCTGGAAACACCATATATTTT.

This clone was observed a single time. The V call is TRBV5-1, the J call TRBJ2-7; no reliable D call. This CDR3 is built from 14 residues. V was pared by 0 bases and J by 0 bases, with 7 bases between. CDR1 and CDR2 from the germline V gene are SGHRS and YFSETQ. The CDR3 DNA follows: TGCGCCAGCAGCTTGGAACAGAACTCCTACGAGCAGTACTTC. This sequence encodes CASSLEQNSYEQYF.

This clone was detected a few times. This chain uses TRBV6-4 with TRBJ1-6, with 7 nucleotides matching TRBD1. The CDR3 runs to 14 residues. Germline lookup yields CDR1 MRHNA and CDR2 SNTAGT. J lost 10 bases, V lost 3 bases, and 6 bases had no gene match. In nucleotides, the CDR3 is TGTGCCAGCAGTGAAAGGGACAGTGGCTCACCCCTCCACTTT. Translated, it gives CASSERDSGSPLHF.

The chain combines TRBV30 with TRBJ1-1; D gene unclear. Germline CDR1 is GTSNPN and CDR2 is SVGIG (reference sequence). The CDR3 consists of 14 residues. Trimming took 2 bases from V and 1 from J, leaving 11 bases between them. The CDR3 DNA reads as TGTGCCTGGAGTCATGTTGAGAGGAACACTGAAGCTTTCTTT. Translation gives CAWSHVERNTEAFF. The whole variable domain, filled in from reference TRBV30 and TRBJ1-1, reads SQTIHQWPATLVQPVGSPLSLECTVEGTSNPNLYWYRQAAGRGLQLLFYSVGIGQISSEVPQNLSASRPQDRQFILSSKKLLLSDSGFYLCAWSHVERNTEAFFGQGTRLTVV.

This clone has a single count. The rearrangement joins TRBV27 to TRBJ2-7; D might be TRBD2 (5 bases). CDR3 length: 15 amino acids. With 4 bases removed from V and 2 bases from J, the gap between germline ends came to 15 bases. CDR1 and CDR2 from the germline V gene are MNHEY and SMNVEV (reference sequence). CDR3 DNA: TGTGCCAGCAGTTGGGGAGTCGGTAGTACCTACGAGCAGTACTTC. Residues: CASSWGVGSTYEQYF.

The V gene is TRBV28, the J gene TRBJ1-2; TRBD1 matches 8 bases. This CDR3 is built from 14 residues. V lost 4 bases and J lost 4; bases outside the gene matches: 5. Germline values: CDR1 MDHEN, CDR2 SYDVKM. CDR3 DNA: TGTGCCAGCAGTTCTCATCAGGGGGCCTATGGCTACACCTTC. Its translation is CASSSHQGAYGYTF.

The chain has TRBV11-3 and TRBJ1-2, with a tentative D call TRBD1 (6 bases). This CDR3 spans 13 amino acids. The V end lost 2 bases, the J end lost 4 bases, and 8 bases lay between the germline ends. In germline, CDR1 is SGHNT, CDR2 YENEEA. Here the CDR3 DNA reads TGTGCCAGCAGCTTACAGGGGCCCTATGGCTACACCTTC. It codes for CASSLQGPYGYTF.

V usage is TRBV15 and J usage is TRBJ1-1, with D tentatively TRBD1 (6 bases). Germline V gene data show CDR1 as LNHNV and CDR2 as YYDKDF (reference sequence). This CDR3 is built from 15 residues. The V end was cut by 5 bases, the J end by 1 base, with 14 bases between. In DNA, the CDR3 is TGTGCCACCAGCGCCAAACAGGGCACGAACACTGAAGCTTTCTTT. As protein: CATSAKQGTNTEAFF.

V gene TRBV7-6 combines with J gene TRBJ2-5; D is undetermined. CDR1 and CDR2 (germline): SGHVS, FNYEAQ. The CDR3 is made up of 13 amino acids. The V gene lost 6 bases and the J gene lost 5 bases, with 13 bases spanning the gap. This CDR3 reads CASRLTGWETQYF. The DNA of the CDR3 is TGTGCCAGCAGACTCACCGGGTGGGAGACCCAGTACTTC.

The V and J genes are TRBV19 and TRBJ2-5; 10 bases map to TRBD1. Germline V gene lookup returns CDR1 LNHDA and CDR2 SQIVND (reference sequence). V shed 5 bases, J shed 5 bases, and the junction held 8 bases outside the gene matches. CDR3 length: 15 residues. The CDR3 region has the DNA TGTGCCAGTAGTGGAAGGACAGGGGGTGGGGAGACCCAGTACTTC. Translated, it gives CASSGRTGGGETQYF.

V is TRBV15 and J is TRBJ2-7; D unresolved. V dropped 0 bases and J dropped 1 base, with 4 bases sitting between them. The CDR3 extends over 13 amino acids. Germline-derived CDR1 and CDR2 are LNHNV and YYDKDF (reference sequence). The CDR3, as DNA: TGTGCCACCAGCAGAGATCGGTCCTACGAGCAGTACTTC. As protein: CATSRDRSYEQYF.

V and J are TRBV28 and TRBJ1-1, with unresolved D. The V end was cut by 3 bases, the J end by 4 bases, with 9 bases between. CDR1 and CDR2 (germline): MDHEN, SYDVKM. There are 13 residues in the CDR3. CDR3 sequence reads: CASSFSGFTEAFF. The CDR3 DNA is TGTGCCAGCAGTTTTTCCGGGTTCACTGAAGCTTTCTTT.

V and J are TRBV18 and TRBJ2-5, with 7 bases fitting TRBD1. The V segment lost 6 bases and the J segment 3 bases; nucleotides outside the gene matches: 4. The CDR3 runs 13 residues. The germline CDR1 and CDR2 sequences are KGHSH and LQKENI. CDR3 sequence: CASSAGTEETQYF. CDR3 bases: TGTGCCAGCTCTGCCGGGACAGAAGAGACCCAGTACTTC.

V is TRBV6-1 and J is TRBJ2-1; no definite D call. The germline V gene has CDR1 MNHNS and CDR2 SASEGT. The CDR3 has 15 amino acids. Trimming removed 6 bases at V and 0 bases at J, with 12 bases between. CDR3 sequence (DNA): TGTGCCAGCAGCCGACCGGAGAGCTCCTACAATGAGCAGTTCTTC. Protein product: CASSRPESSYNEQFF.

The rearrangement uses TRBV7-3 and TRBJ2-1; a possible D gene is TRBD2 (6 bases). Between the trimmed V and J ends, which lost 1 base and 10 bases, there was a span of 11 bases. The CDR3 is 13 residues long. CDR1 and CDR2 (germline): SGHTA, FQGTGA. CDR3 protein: CASSLIPAGEQFF. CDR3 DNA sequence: TGTGCCAGCAGCTTAATCCCGGCGGGGGAGCAGTTCTTC.

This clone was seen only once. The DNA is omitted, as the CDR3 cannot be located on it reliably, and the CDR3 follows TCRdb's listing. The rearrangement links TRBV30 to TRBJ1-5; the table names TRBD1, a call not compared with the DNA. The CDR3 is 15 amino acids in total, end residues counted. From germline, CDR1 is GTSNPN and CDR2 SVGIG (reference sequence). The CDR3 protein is CACAWGDGSNQPQHF.

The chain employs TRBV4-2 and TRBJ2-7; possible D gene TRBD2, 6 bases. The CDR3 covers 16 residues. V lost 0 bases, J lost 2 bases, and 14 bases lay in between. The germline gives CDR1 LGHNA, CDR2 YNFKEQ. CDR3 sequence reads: CASSQDGTGGTYEQYF. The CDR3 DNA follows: TGTGCCAGCAGCCAAGATGGGACCGGGGGTACCTACGAGCAGTACTTC.